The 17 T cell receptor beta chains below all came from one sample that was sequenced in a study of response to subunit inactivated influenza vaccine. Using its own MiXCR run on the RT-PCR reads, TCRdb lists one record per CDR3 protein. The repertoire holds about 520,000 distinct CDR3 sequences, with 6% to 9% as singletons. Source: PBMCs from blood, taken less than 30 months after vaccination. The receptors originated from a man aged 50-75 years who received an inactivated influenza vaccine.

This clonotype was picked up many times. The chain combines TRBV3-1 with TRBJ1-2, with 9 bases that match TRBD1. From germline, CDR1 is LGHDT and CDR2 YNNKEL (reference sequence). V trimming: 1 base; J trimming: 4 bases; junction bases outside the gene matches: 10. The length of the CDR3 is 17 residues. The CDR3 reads CASSQGAPGQGPYGYTF. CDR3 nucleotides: TGTGCCAGCAGCCAAGGCGCCCCGGGACAGGGTCCCTATGGCTACACCTTC.

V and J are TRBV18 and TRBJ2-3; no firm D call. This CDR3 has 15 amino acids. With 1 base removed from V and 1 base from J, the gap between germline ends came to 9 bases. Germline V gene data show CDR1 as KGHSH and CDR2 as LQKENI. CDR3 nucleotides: TGTGCCAGCTCACCACAGTACGACCGCACAGATACGCAGTATTTT. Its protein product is CASSPQYDRTDTQYF. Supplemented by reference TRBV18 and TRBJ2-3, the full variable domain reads NAGVMQNPRHLVRRRGQEARLRCSPMKGHSHVYWYRQLPEEGLKFMVYLQKENIIDESGMPKERFSAEFPKEGPSILRIQQVVRGDSAAYFCASSPQYDRTDTQYFGPGTRLTVL.

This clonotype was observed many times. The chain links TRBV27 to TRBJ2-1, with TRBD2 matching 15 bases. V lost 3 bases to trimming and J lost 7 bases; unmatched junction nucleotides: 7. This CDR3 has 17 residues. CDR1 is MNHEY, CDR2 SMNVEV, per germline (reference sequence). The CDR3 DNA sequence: TGTGCCAGCAGTTTCCGGACTAGCGGGGGGGTATCGAATGAGCAGTTCTTC. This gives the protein CASSFRTSGGVSNEQFF.

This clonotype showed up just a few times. The CDR3 here is CATRPNTGELFF. The CDR3 DNA follows: TGTGCCACCAGGCCGAACACCGGGGAGCTGTTTTTT. J is TRBJ2-2 and V is TRBV24-1; D not resolved. There are 12 residues in the CDR3. Trimming removed 7 bases at V and 0 bases at J, with 2 bases between. In germline, CDR1 is KGHDR, CDR2 SFDVKD.

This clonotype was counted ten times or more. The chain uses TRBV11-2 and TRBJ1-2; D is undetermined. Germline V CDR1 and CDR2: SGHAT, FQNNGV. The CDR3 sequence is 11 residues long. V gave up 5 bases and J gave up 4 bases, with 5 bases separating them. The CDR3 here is CASSHRYGYTF. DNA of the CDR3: TGTGCCAGCAGCCACCGCTATGGCTACACCTTC. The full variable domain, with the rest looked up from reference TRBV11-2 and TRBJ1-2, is EAGVAQSPRYKIIEKRQSVAFWCNPISGHATLYWYQQILGQGPKLLIQFQNNGVVDDSQLPKDRFSAERLKGVDSTLKIQPAKLEDSAVYLCASSHRYGYTFGSGTRLTVV.

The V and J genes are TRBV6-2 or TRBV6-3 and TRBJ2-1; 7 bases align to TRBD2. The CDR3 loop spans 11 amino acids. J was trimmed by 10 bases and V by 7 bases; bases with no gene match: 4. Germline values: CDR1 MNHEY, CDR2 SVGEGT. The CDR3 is CASTNGGEQFF. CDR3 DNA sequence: TGTGCCAGCACCAACGGGGGGGAGCAGTTCTTC.

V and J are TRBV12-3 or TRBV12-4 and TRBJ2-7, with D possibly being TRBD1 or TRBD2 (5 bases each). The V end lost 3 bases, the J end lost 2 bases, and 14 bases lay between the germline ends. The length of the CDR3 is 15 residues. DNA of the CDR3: TGTGCCAGCAGTTTGGGACGGCTACCTCCCTACGAGCAGTACTTC. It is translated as CASSLGRLPPYEQYF.

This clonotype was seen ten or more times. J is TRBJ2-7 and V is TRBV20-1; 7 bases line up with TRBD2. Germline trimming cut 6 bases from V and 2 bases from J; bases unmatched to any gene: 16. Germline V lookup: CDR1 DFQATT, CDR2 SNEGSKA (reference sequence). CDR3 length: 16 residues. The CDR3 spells CSAIGGGGRRTYEQYF. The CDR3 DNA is TGCAGTGCGATAGGAGGCGGGGGACGTCGGACCTACGAGCAGTACTTC.

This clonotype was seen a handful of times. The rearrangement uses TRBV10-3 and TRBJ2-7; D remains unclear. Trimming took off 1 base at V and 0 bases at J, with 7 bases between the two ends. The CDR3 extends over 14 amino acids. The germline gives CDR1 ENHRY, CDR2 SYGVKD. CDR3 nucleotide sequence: TGTGCCATCAGTGAGTACAGTAGCTCCTACGAGCAGTACTTC. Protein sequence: CAISEYSSSYEQYF.

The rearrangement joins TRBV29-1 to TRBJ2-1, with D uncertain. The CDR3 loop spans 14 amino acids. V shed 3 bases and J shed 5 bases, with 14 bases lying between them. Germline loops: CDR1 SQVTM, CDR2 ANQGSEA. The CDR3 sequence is CSVELPPKDNEQFF. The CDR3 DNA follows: TGCAGCGTTGAGTTGCCCCCCAAGGACAATGAGCAGTTCTTC.

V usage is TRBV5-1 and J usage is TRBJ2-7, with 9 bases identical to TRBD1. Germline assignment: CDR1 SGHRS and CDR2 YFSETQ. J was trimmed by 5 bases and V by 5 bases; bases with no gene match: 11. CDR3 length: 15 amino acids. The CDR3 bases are TGCGCCAGCAGGGGATCCGGGACAGGGAGGGACGAGCAGTACTTC. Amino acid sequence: CASRGSGTGRDEQYF.

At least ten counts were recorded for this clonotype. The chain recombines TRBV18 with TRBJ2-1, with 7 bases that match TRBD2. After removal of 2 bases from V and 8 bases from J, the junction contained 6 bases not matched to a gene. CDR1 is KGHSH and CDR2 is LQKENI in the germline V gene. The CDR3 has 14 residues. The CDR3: CASSPVTSIHEQFF. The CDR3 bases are TGTGCCAGCTCACCAGTGACTAGCATCCATGAGCAGTTCTTC.

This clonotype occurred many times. The CDR3 here is CASSLGTQSSYNEQFF. CDR3 DNA: TGTGCCAGCAGCTTGGGTACCCAAAGCTCCTACAATGAGCAGTTCTTC. The chain links TRBV5-6 to TRBJ2-1, with unresolved D. Germline V gene data show CDR1 as SGHDT and CDR2 as YYEEEE. V gave up 0 bases and J gave up 0 bases, with 10 bases separating them. The CDR3 has 16 amino acids.

The CDR3 nucleotides read TGTGCCTGGAATGCATACGGCGAGCAGTACTTC. Its protein is CAWNAYGEQYF. The rearrangement links TRBV30 to TRBJ2-7; D gene unclear. The V gene's germline CDR1 is GTSNPN and CDR2 SVGIG (reference sequence). Trimming shortened V by 4 bases and J by 6 bases, and 10 bases separated the two germline ends. CDR3 size: 11 residues.

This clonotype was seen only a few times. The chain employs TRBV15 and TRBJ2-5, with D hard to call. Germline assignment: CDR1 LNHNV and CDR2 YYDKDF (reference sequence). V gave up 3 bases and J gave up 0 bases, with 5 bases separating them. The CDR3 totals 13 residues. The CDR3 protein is CATSSGDQETQYF. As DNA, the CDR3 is TGTGCCACCAGCAGCGGAGACCAAGAGACCCAGTACTTC. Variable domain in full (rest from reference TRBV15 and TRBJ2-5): DAMVIQNPRYQVTQFGKPVTLSCSQTLNHNVMYWYQQKSSQAPKLLFHYYDKDFNNEADTPDNFQSRRPNTSFCFLDIRSPGLGDTAMYLCATSSGDQETQYFGPGTRLLVL.

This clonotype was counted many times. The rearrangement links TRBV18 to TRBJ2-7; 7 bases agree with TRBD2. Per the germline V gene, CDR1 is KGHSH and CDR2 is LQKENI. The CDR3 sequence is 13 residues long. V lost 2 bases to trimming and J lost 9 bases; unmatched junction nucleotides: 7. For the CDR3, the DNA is TGTGCCAGCTCACCAACCCCTAGCGGAGCGCAGTACTTC. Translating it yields CASSPTPSGAQYF.

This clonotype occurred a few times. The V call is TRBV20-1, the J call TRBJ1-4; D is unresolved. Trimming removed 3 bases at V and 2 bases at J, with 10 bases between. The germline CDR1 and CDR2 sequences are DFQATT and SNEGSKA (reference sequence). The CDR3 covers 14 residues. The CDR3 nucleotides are TGCAGTGCTAGCCGGGCAGGCACTAATGAAAAACTGTTTTTT. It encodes CSASRAGTNEKLFF.